This T cell receptor beta chain was identified during a study of cytomegalovirus exposure and HLA in healthy donors. Study results and limitations: In all likelihood, a cluster of highly shared sequence variants was a sequencing artifact. Previous analysis showed most TCR beta V segments were productive about 87% or about 30% of the time. The classifier was said to identify cytomegalovirus status with high specificity and sensitivity.

In germline, CDR1 is ENHRY, CDR2 SYGVKD. The J segment lost 8 bases and the V segment lost 0 bases, leaving 13 bases of the junction unmatched. The CDR3 length is 17 residues. The PCR ran on 60 Vbeta and 13 Jbeta primers. The authors' processing: Around 10 million of the 80 million or so unique TCR beta chains counted in a later analysis were shared. Measured with immunoSEQ multiplex PCR; TCRdb has only the in-frame clones, and not every one. V and J calls and clone size follow that table, whereas D and trimming were derived from the DNA. The table lists fewer than 200,000 clones, around 83% of them singletons. On this clone: Its antigen is still unknown.

The J gene is TRBJ1-5, the V gene TRBV10-3; 7 bases are shared with TRBD1. The sample taken for sequencing was PBMCs. This clonotype was obtained from a man between 18 and 35 years old in good health and CMV-seropositive. This CDR3 is CAISESRQAPTGEPQHF. DNA for the CDR3: TGTGCCATCAGTGAGTCTCGGCAGGCCCCAACAGGGGAGCCCCAGCATTTT.